This paragraph covers one T cell receptor (beta chain) sequence. The data derive from a study of blood T cell repertoires in COVID-19. The overall study: Researchers got acute and convalescent COVID-19 samples from the United States, Italy and Spain. The analysed material was cDNA or gDNA that came from T cells, B-cell-depleted T cells, or PBMCs.

CDR3 length equals 13 residues. The V and J ends lost 6 bases and 5 bases respectively, with 13 bases between them. The germline V gene encodes CDR1 MGHDK and CDR2 SYGVNS. Original analysis: It was from reference gene primer amplification that nucleated cell counts were estimated. Assay used: immunoSEQ multiplex PCR; TCRdb lists only in-frame clones, some missing. V and J calls and clone size follow that table, whereas D and trimming were derived from the DNA. The sample shows about 270,000 clones, 81% of them seen only once. Sequencing input: peripheral blood. The receptor comes from a woman aged 55 to 70 with active or convalescent COVID-19. The genes are TRBV25-1 and TRBJ1-1; D possibly corresponds to TRBD1 (6 bases). The CDR3 bases are TGTGCCAGCAGGGTACAGGGCGGGACTGAAGCTTTCTTT. The encoded protein is CASRVQGGTEAFF.